Following are 27 T cell receptor beta chains from one sample sequenced in a study of blood T cell repertoires in COVID-19. The assay was immunoSEQ multiplex PCR, and TCRdb's table has in-frame clones only and misses some. The data show some 310,000 clones, nearly 90% seen once. Sequenced material: peripheral blood. These receptors were taken from a woman aged 40-49 years with COVID-19, enrolled during active disease.

The rearrangement links TRBV18 to TRBJ2-4; 10 nucleotides agree with TRBD2. This CDR3 has 20 amino acids. With V trimmed by 2 bases and J by 0 bases, 13 bases remained unmatched. CDR1 and CDR2 from the germline V gene are KGHSH and LQKENI. The CDR3 bases are TGTGCCAGCTCACCAGATATACTAGCGGGAATGATACTAGCCAAAAACATTCAGTACTTC. The encoded protein is CASSPDILAGMILAKNIQYF.

The chain links TRBV27 to TRBJ1-1; 9 bases are shared with TRBD1. Germline loops: CDR1 MNHEY, CDR2 SMNVEV (reference sequence). This CDR3 has 18 amino acids. V was clipped by 5 bases and J by 11 bases; unmatched bases: 24. The CDR3 sequence: CASSHRDVRTGDLWWAFF. CDR3 coding DNA: TGTGCCAGCAGTCACCGGGATGTTAGGACAGGGGACTTGTGGTGGGCTTTCTTT.

The chain combines TRBV29-1 with TRBJ2-1; 7 bases agree with TRBD1. CDR1 and CDR2 (germline): SQVTM, ANQGSEA. The CDR3 has 17 amino acids. The J segment lost 4 bases and the V segment lost 4 bases, leaving 16 bases of the junction unmatched. CDR3 bases: TGCAGCGTTGTTAGTTTAAGTGCCGGGACAGCTTACAATGAGCAGTTCTTC. The encoded protein is CSVVSLSAGTAYNEQFF.

The chain joins TRBV10-3 to TRBJ2-7; the match to TRBD2 covers 10 bases. This CDR3 has 13 residues. Germline CDR1 ENHRY, CDR2 SYGVKD. V lost 7 bases to trimming and J lost 5 bases; unmatched junction nucleotides: 5. The CDR3, as DNA: TGTGCCATCACAGCGGGAGGGCAGGACGAGCAGTACTTC. Its translation is CAITAGGQDEQYF.

This chain joins TRBV19 and TRBJ1-1; D is perhaps TRBD1 (5 bases). The CDR3 totals 15 residues. V shed 3 bases and J shed 0 bases, with 11 bases lying between them. Germline assignment: CDR1 LNHDA and CDR2 SQIVND (reference sequence). CDR3 protein: CASSIPKGLNTEAFF. CDR3 sequence (DNA): TGTGCCAGTAGTATCCCAAAGGGGCTGAACACTGAAGCTTTCTTT.

The CDR3 sequence: CAWNRPGLNLNEQFF. Here the CDR3 DNA reads TGTGCCTGGAACAGACCGGGACTGAACCTCAATGAGCAGTTCTTC. The chain has TRBV30 and TRBJ2-1; tentatively, D is TRBD2 (6 bases). The CDR3 extends over 15 amino acids. The V end lost 4 bases, the J end lost 6 bases, and 19 bases lay between the germline ends. Germline CDR1 GTSNPN, CDR2 SVGIG (reference sequence).

The chain employs TRBV30 and TRBJ2-5, with 7 bases fitting TRBD2. The CDR3 loop spans 14 amino acids. Germline V gene data show CDR1 as GTSNPN and CDR2 as SVGIG (reference sequence). J lost 7 bases, V lost 2 bases, and 10 bases had no gene match. The CDR3: CAWSFGNGEGTQYF. DNA of the CDR3: TGTGCCTGGAGTTTCGGGAACGGGGAGGGGACCCAGTACTTC.

This chain links TRBV6-5 with TRBJ1-1; D ambiguous. V was clipped by 0 bases and J by 4 bases, with 9 bases between them. The CDR3 length is 14 residues. From germline, CDR1 is MNHEY and CDR2 SVGAGI. CDR3 in DNA: TGTGCCAGCAGTTACTCGTCCGGGGTCACTGAAGCTTTCTTT. Amino acid sequence: CASSYSSGVTEAFF.

The rearrangement uses TRBV19 and TRBJ2-7, with TRBD1 as a possible D gene (5 bases). CDR1 and CDR2 from the germline V gene are LNHDA and SQIVND (reference sequence). The CDR3 spans 16 residues. V lost 4 bases, J lost 2 bases, and 18 bases lay in between. The CDR3 DNA sequence: TGTGCCAGTAGTAAAAACAGGCAAGGGCCCGCCTACGAGCAGTACTTC. This encodes CASSKNRQGPAYEQYF.

The V call is TRBV28, the J call TRBJ1-6, with TRBD1 as a possible D gene (5 bases). This CDR3 is built from 13 residues. Germline V CDR1 and CDR2: MDHEN, SYDVKM. V lost 5 bases and J 8 bases, leaving 10 bases between the germline ends. This CDR3 is CASSRQLDSPLHF. DNA of the CDR3: TGTGCCAGCAGTCGACAGTTGGATTCACCCCTCCACTTT.

This chain uses TRBV6-1 with TRBJ1-1, with D tentatively TRBD1 (6 bases). Trimming cost V 9 bases and J 0 bases, with 11 bases left between them. In germline, CDR1 is MNHNS, CDR2 SASEGT. The CDR3 has 13 amino acids. In DNA form, the CDR3 reads TGTGCCAGTGGACAGTTTATGAACACTGAAGCTTTCTTT. Its protein is CASGQFMNTEAFF.

The rearrangement uses TRBV10-1 and TRBJ2-7; possible D gene TRBD2, 6 bases. The germline V gene has CDR1 WNHNN and CDR2 SYGVQD (reference sequence). With 6 bases removed from V and 2 bases from J, the gap between germline ends came to 17 bases. The CDR3 sequence is 15 residues long. CDR3 loop: CASRHFPGLAYEQYF. In DNA form, the CDR3 reads TGCGCCAGCAGGCACTTCCCGGGACTGGCCTACGAGCAGTACTTC.

This sequence joins TRBV5-1 and TRBJ2-7; 10 bases map to TRBD1. The CDR3 loop spans 15 amino acids. Germline V gene sequence: CDR1 SGHRS, CDR2 YFSETQ. Unmatched junction bases numbered 6, after V lost 3 bases and J lost 3 bases. In DNA, the CDR3 is TGCGCCAGCAGCTCCGGGACAGGGGTGTTCTACGAGCAGTACTTC. Translating gives CASSSGTGVFYEQYF.

In the case of this clone: The junction differs from germline at one of its ends, possibly a read error. The J gene is TRBJ1-6, the V gene TRBV9; 9 bases line up with TRBD1. The CDR3 loop spans 18 amino acids. CDR1 and CDR2 from the germline V gene are SGDLS and YYNGEE. CDR3 nucleotides: TGTGCCAGCAGCGGGGACAAGGGGACAGGGAGACATAATTTACCCCTCCACTTT. It encodes CASSGDKGTGRHNLPLHF.

J is TRBJ1-4 and V is TRBV12-3 or TRBV12-4, with D unresolved. This CDR3 has 13 residues. Deletions cut 5 bases from V and 8 bases from J, with 12 bases between. The CDR3 DNA reads as TGTGCCAGCAGTCTCGACGGGGTCGAAAAACTGTTTTTT. Amino acid sequence: CASSLDGVEKLFF.

V gene TRBV28 combines with J gene TRBJ1-3; 10 nucleotides align to TRBD1. The CDR3 loop spans 18 amino acids. The ends lost 4 bases at V and 1 base at J; junction bases unmatched: 10. Looked up from germline, CDR1 is MDHEN and CDR2 is SYDVKM. The CDR3 region has the DNA TGTGCCAGCAGTTCCCATCGACAGGGGGCTTTTTCTGGAAACACCATATATTTT. Residues: CASSSHRQGAFSGNTIYF. Filled out from reference TRBV28 and TRBJ1-3, the complete variable domain reads DVKVTQSSRYLVKRTGEKVFLECVQDMDHENMFWYRQDPGLGLRLIYFSYDVKMKEKGDIPEGYSVSREKKERFSLILESASTNQTSMYLCASSSHRQGAFSGNTIYFGEGSWLTVV.

V is TRBV13 and J is TRBJ1-4; a possible D gene is TRBD1 (5 bases). Trimming pared 2 bases from V and 6 bases from J, leaving 13 bases between. Germline V gene data show CDR1 as PRHDT and CDR2 as FYEKMQ (reference sequence). The CDR3 sequence is 15 residues long. CDR3 loop: CASSLMTGGYEKLFF. The CDR3 DNA reads as TGTGCCAGCAGCTTAATGACCGGGGGTTATGAAAAACTGTTTTTT.

The genes are TRBV7-3 and TRBJ2-2; D is possibly TRBD2 (6 bases). This CDR3 is 17 amino acids long. V was cut by 3 bases and J by 0 bases, with 14 bases left in between. Per the germline V gene, CDR1 is SGHTA and CDR2 is FQGTGA. Here the CDR3 reads CASSFKRGSPNTGELFF. CDR3 DNA: TGTGCCAGCAGCTTTAAACGGGGGAGCCCGAACACCGGGGAGCTGTTTTTT.

This CDR3 is CASTKLGGDDTEAFF. In DNA, the CDR3 is TGTGCCAGCACCAAACTGGGAGGGGATGACACTGAAGCTTTCTTT. This chain joins TRBV6-5 and TRBJ1-1; TRBD1 is a possible D gene (5 bases). V dropped 7 bases and J dropped 3 bases, with 18 bases sitting between them. CDR1 and CDR2 from the germline V gene are MNHEY and SVGAGI. The CDR3 covers 15 residues.

This clone has just one count. V gene TRBV7-3 combines with J gene TRBJ2-5; 7 bases line up with TRBD1. Looked up from germline, CDR1 is SGHTA and CDR2 is FQGTGA. The length of the CDR3 is 15 residues. With V trimmed by 1 base and J by 5 bases, 7 bases remained unmatched. The CDR3 nucleotides are TGTGCCAGCAGCTTAAGAGGGGGCCCCGCGGAGACCCAGTACTTC. It yields the protein CASSLRGGPAETQYF.

The chain carries TRBV5-1 and TRBJ1-1, with 8 bases fitting TRBD1. The V gene end was trimmed by 3 bases and the J gene end by 3 bases; junction bases not matched to a gene: 4. Germline-derived CDR1 and CDR2 are SGHRS and YFSETQ. The CDR3 sequence is 14 residues long. The CDR3 DNA reads TGCGCCAGCAGCTCCAAACAGGGGGACACTGAAGCTTTCTTT. It encodes CASSSKQGDTEAFF.

The chain joins TRBV5-4 to TRBJ1-6, with 9 bases lining up with TRBD1. Trimming at V came to 4 bases and at J to 9 bases, leaving 11 bases not matched to a gene. The CDR3 runs 16 residues. The germline V gene encodes CDR1 SGHNT and CDR2 YYREEE (reference sequence). The CDR3 coding sequence is TGTGCCAGCAGCCCTACTGGACAGGGGACGGGTTCACCCCTCCACTTT. Its protein product is CASSPTGQGTGSPLHF.

This rearrangement joins TRBV7-8 to TRBJ2-2; no firm D call. The V end was cut by 5 bases, the J end by 3 bases, with 13 bases between. In germline, CDR1 is SGHVS, CDR2 FQNEAQ. The CDR3 contains 15 residues. The CDR3 loop is CASSTYGVDTGELFF. DNA of the CDR3: TGTGCCAGCAGCACCTACGGAGTCGACACCGGGGAGCTGTTTTTT. Variable domain in full (rest from reference TRBV7-8 and TRBJ2-2): GAGVSQSPRYKVAKRGQDVALRCDPISGHVSLFWYQQALGQGPEFLTYFQNEAQLDKSGLPSDRFFAERPEGSVSTLKIQRTQQEDSAVYLCASSTYGVDTGELFFGEGSRLTVL.

The chain couples TRBV4-1 to TRBJ1-5, with 8 nucleotides matching TRBD1. J was trimmed by 4 bases and V by 0 bases; bases with no gene match: 8. Germline V CDR1 and CDR2: MGHRA, YSYEKL. CDR3 length equals 17 residues. The CDR3 bases are TGCGCCAGCAGCCAAGATCGCGCAGGGGGCTGGAATCAGCCCCAGCATTTT. Residues: CASSQDRAGGWNQPQHF.

This clone was counted once. The chain employs TRBV7-8 and TRBJ2-7, with 7 positions matching TRBD1. The trim removed 0 bases at V and 4 bases at J, leaving 6 bases unmatched. This CDR3 contains 15 residues. Germline-derived CDR1 and CDR2 are SGHVS and FQNEAQ. CDR3 in DNA: TGTGCCAGCAGCTTAGCAGGGGGCAGTGGTTACGAGCAGTACTTC. This sequence encodes CASSLAGGSGYEQYF.

This chain connects TRBV9 to TRBJ2-2; TRBD1 agrees at 11 bases. With V trimmed by 4 bases and J by 10 bases, 6 bases remained unmatched. Germline loops: CDR1 SGDLS, CDR2 YYNGEE. The length of the CDR3 is 14 residues. The chain's CDR3 is CASSLRTGGMELFF. The DNA of the CDR3 is TGTGCCAGCAGCCTACGGACAGGGGGCATGGAGCTGTTTTTT.

This chain links TRBV19 with TRBJ2-3; possible D gene TRBD2, 6 bases. This CDR3 is built from 17 residues. From germline, CDR1 is LNHDA and CDR2 SQIVND (reference sequence). V shed 8 bases and J shed 0 bases, with 21 bases lying between them. CDR3 region: CASSPLGGTHSTDTQYF. The CDR3 nucleotides read TGTGCCAGTTCCCCCCTGGGGGGTACGCATAGCACAGATACGCAGTATTTT.